Listed below are T cell receptor beta chains from one sample, sequenced in a study of blood T cell repertoires in COVID-19. Data came from immunoSEQ multiplex PCR; TCRdb stores just in-frame clones and leaves some out. The sample has 70,000 to 90,000 clones; around 79% are singletons. The sequencing sample was made of peripheral blood. The receptors shown here come from a human donor in a cohort sampled during active COVID-19. Both conserved end residues are part of each CDR3. D genes are given only for firm matches. A row's size may be missing; if present it is once, few, many or a size class.

J	V	D	size	DNA	CDR3
TRBJ1-4	TRBV7-6	NA	NA	TGTGCCAGCAGCCTAACGACAGTATTATCAACTAATGAAAAACTGTTTTTT	CASSLTTVLSTNEKLFF
TRBJ2-1	TRBV6-6	NA	few	TGTGCCAGCAAGACAGAGAATGAGCAGTTCTTC	CASKTENEQFF
TRBJ1-2	TRBV28	TRBD1	NA	TGTGCCAGCAGTCTCCTTTCCCGGGCCCCGAGACAGGGGGCACACTATGGCTACACCTTC	CASSLLSRAPRQGAHYGYTF
TRBJ2-1	TRBV11-2	NA	once	TGTGCCAGCAGCCAACTTCGGACTGTCCATGAGCAGTTCTTC	CASSQLRTVHEQFF
TRBJ1-4	TRBV20-1	TRBD1	NA	TGCAGTGCTAGTGACAGGGGCGGTGAAAAACTGTTTTTT	CSASDRGGEKLFF
TRBJ2-3	TRBV27	TRBD2	NA	TGTGCCAGCAGGCTAGCGGGAATGGTAGATACGCAGTATTTT	CASRLAGMVDTQYF
TRBJ2-5	TRBV6-5	TRBD2	NA	TGTGCCAGCGGCGGGACTAGCGACGGAGAGACCCAGTACTTC	CASGGTSDGETQYF
TRBJ2-1	TRBV7-9	NA	once	TGTGCCAGCAGCCCCACAGATCTCTCCTACAATGAGCAGTTCTTC	CASSPTDLSYNEQFF
TRBJ2-7	TRBV14	TRBD1	NA	TGTGCCAGCAGCCAAGATTCAGGGACAGGGGAATACGAGCAGTACTTC	CASSQDSGTGEYEQYF
TRBJ2-7	TRBV5-1	TRBD2	NA	TGCGCCAGCAGTTCCGGGACTAGCGGGAGGTACGAGCAGTACTTC	CASSSGTSGRYEQYF
TRBJ2-5	TRBV6-5	TRBD1	NA	TGTGCCAGCAGTTGGGGACAGATACAAGAGACCCAGTACTTC	CASSWGQIQETQYF
TRBJ1-3	TRBV18	NA	few	TGTGCCAGCTCACCACGGACAGACCTCTCTTTTGGGTCTGGAAACACCATATATTTT	CASSPRTDLSFGSGNTIYF
TRBJ2-3	TRBV6-1	TRBD2	NA	TGTGCCAGCAGTGAGGGCGGGGGTTGGGGCACAGATACGCAGTATTTT	CASSEGGGWGTDTQYF
TRBJ1-4	TRBV7-2	NA	NA	TGTGCCAGCAGCTTAGTGGGGGCAGGGGTCAGGGAAAAACTGTTTTTT	CASSLVGAGVREKLFF
TRBJ2-7	TRBV5-6	NA	NA	TGTGCCAGCAGCTTGGGGGCAGGGGTCTACGAGCAGTACTTC	CASSLGAGVYEQYF
TRBJ2-2	TRBV7-8	TRBD1	few	TGTGCCAGCAGCCCCTACAGGGGTATCGGGGAGCTGTTTTTT	CASSPYRGIGELFF
TRBJ2-2	TRBV25-1	TRBD2	NA	TGTGCCAGCAGTGGAGAGCGGGAGCGGACCGGGGAGCTGTTTTTT	CASSGERERTGELFF
TRBJ2-1	TRBV7-9	TRBD2	NA	TGTGCCAGCACCCCAGCGGGAGGGGACTACAATGAGCAGTTCTTC	CASTPAGGDYNEQFF
TRBJ2-1	TRBV5-4	TRBD2	NA	TGTGCCAGCAGCCTGCCGGGACTACTAGGCGATGAGCAGTTCTTC	CASSLPGLLGDEQFF
TRBJ2-1	TRBV5-1	TRBD2	NA	TGCGCCAGCCAGCGGGAGGACCCCTACAATGAGCAGTTCTTC	CASQREDPYNEQFF